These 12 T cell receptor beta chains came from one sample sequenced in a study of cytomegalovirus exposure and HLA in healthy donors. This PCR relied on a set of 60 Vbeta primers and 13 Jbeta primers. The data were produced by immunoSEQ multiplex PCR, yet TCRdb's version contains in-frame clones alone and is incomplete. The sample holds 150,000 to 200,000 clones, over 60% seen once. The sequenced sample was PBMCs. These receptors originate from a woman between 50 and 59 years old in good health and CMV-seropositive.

CDR3 bases: TGCGCCAGCAGCCGAGACTTAGCCGGGACAGGGTTGACAAAACTGTTTTTT. Residues: CASSRDLAGTGLTKLFF. The chain uses TRBV4-1 and TRBJ1-4, with 9 bases identical to TRBD1. Unmatched junction bases numbered 16, after V lost 4 bases and J lost 10 bases. The CDR3 is made up of 17 amino acids. Per germline, CDR1 MGHRA and CDR2 YSYEKL.

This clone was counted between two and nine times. DNA of the CDR3: TGTGCCAGCAGCTCTAGGGAACCAGGGTCTGGAAACACCATATATTTT. Its protein is CASSSREPGSGNTIYF. The V call is TRBV7-9, the J call TRBJ1-3, with a weak D call TRBD1 (5 bases). CDR3 length: 16 amino acids. The germline CDR1 and CDR2 sequences are SEHNR and FQNEAQ (reference sequence). V lost 4 bases and J 1 base, leaving 14 bases between the germline ends. Complete variable domain (other parts from reference TRBV7-9 and TRBJ1-3): DTGVSQNPRHKITKRGQNVTFRCDPISEHNRLYWYRQTLGQGPEFLTYFQNEAQLEKSRLLSDRFSAERPKGSFSTLEIQRTEQGDSAMYLCASSSREPGSGNTIYFGEGSWLTVV.

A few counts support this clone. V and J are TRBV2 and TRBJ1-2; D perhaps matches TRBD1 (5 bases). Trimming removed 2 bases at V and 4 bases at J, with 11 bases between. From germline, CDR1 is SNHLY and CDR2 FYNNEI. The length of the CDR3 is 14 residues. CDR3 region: CASSEQGGGYGYTF. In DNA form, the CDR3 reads TGTGCCAGCAGTGAACAGGGTGGTGGCTATGGCTACACCTTC.

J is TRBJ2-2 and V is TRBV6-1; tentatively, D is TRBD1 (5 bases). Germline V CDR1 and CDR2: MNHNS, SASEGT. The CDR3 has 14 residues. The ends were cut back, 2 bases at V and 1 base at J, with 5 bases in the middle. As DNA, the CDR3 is TGTGCCAGCAGTGAACAGGGGAACACCGGGGAGCTGTTTTTT. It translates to CASSEQGNTGELFF.

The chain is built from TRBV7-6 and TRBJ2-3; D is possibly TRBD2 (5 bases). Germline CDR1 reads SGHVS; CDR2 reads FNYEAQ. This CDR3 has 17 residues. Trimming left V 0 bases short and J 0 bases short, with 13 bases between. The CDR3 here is CASSLAGYRGSTDTQYF. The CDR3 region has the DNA TGTGCCAGCAGCTTAGCCGGGTACAGAGGGAGCACAGATACGCAGTATTTT. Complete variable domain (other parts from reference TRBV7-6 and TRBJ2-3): GAGVSQSPRYKVTKRGQDVALRCDPISGHVSLYWYRQALGQGPEFLTYFNYEAQQDKSGLPNDRFSAERPEGSISTLTIQRTEQRDSAMYRCASSLAGYRGSTDTQYFGPGTRLTVL.

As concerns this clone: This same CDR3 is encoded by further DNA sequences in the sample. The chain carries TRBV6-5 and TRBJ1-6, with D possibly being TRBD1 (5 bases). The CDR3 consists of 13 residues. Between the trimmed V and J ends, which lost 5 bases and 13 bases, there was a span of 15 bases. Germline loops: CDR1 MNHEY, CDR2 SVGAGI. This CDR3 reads CASSGFRESPLHF. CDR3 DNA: TGTGCCAGCAGTGGTTTCAGGGAATCGCCCCTCCACTTT.

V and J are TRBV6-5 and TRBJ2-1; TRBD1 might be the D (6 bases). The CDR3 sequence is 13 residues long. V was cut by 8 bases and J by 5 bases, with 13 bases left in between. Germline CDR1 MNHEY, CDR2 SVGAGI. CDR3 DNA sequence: TGTGCCAGCGGACTGGACAGACACAATGAGCAGTTCTTC. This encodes CASGLDRHNEQFF.

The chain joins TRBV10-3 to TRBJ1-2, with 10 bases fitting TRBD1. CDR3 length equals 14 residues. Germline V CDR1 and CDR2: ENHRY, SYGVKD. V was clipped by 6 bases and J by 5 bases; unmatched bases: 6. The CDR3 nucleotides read TGTGCCATCAGGGAGGACAGGGGGTGGTATGGCTACACCTTC. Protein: CAIREDRGWYGYTF.

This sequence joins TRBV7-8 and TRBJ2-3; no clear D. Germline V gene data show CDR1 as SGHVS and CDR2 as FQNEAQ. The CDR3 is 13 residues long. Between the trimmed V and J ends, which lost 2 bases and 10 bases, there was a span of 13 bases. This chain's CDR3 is CASSLSKVQAQYF. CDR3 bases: TGTGCCAGCAGCTTAAGCAAAGTTCAAGCGCAGTATTTT.

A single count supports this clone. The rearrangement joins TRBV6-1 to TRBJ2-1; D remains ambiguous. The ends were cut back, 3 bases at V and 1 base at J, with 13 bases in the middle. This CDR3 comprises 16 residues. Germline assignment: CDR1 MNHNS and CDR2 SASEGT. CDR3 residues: CASSDFGGTSYNEQFF. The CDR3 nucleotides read TGTGCCAGCAGTGATTTCGGCGGAACGTCCTACAATGAGCAGTTCTTC.

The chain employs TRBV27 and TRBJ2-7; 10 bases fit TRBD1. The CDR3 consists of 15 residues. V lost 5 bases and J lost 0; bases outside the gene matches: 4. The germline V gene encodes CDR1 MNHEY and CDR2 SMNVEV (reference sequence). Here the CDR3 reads CASSPGTGVSYEQYF. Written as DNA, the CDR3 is TGTGCCAGCAGTCCCGGGACAGGGGTCTCCTACGAGCAGTACTTC.

CDR3 in DNA: TGTGCCAGCGAAAGGAGGGAGGGCCTTAGAAATGAGCAGTTCTTC. Translated, it gives CASERREGLRNEQFF. This sequence joins TRBV7-9 and TRBJ2-1, with 7 bases that match TRBD2. The CDR3 runs to 15 residues. V was pared by 8 bases and J by 7 bases, with 14 bases of the junction left unmatched. Per germline, CDR1 SEHNR and CDR2 FQNEAQ (reference sequence). Supplemented by reference TRBV7-9 and TRBJ2-1, the full variable domain reads DTGVSQNPRHKITKRGQNVTFRCDPISEHNRLYWYRQTLGQGPEFLTYFQNEAQLEKSRLLSDRFSAERPKGSFSTLEIQRTEQGDSAMYLCASERREGLRNEQFFGPGTRLTVL.